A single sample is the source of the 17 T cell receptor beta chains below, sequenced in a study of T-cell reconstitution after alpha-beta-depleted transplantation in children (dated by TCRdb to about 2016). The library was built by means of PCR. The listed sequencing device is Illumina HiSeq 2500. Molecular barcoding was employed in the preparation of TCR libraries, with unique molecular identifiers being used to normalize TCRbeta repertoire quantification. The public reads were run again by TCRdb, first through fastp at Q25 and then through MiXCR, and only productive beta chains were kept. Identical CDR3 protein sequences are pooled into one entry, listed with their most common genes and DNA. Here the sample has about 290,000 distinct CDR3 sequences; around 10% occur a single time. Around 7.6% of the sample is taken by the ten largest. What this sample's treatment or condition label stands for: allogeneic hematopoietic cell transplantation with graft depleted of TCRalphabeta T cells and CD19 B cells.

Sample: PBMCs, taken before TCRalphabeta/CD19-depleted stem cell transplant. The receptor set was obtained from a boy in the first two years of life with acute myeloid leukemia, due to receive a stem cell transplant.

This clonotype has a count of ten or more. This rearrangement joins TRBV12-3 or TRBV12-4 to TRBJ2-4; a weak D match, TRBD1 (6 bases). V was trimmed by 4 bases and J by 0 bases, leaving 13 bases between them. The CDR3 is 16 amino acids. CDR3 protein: CASSSGQSLAKNIQYF. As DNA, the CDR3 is TGTGCCAGCAGTTCCGGACAGAGTTTAGCCAAAAACATTCAGTACTTC.

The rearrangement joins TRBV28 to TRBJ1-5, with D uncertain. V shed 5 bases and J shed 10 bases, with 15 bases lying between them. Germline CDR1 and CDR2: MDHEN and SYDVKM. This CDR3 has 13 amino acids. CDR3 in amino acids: CASSPPGNRPQHF. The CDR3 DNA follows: TGTGCCAGCAGTCCTCCAGGCAATCGTCCCCAGCATTTT.

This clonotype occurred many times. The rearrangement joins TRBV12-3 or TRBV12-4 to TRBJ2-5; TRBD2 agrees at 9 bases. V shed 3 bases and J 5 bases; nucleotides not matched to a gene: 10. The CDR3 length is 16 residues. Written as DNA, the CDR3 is TGTGCCAGCAGTTTCATAGCGGGGGTCCCTCGGGAGACCCAGTACTTC. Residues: CASSFIAGVPRETQYF.

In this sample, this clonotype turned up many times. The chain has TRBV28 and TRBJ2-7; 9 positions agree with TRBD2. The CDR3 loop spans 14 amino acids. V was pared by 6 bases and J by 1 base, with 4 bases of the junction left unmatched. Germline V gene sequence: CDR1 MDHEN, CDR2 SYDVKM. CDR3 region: CASRTSGVSYEQYF. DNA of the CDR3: TGTGCCAGCAGGACTAGCGGTGTTTCCTACGAGCAGTACTTC.

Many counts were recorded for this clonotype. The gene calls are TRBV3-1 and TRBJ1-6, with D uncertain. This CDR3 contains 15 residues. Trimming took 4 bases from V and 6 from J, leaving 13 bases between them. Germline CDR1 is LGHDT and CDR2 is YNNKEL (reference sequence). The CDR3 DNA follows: TGTGCCAGCAGCCTCTTGGGAGCCCTTAATTCACCCCTCCACTTT. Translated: CASSLLGALNSPLHF. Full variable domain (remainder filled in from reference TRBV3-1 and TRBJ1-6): DTAVSQTPKYLVTQMGNDKSIKCEQNLGHDTMYWYKQDSKKFLKIMFSYNNKELIINETVPNRFSPKSPDKAHLNLHINSLELGDSAVYFCASSLLGALNSPLHFGNGTRLTVT.

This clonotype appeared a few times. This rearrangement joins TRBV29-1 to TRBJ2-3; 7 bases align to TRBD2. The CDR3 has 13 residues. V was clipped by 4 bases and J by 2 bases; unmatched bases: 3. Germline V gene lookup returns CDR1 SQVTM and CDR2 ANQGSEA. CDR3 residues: CSVAGGYTDTQYF. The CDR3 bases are TGCAGCGTTGCGGGGGGTTACACAGATACGCAGTATTTT.

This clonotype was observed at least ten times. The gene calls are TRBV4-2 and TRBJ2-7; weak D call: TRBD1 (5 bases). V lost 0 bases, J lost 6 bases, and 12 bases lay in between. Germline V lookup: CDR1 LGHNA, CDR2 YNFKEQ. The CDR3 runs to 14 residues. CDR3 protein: CASSQDLGDGEQYF. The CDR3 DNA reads TGTGCCAGCAGCCAAGATCTAGGGGATGGCGAGCAGTACTTC.

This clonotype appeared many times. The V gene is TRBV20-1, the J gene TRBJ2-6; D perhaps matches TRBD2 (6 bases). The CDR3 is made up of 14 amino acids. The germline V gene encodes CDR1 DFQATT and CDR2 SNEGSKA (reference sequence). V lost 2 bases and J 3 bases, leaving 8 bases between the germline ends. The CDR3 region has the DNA TGCAGTGCTAGAAGGGGAGGTGGGGCCAACGTCCTGACTTTC. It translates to CSARRGGGANVLTF.

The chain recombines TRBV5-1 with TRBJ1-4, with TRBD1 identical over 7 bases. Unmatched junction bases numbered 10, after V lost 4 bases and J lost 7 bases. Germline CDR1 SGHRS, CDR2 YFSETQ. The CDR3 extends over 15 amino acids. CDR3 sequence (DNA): TGCGCCAGCAGCCCGGCCGGGACAGAAGGTGAAAAACTGTTTTTT. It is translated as CASSPAGTEGEKLFF.

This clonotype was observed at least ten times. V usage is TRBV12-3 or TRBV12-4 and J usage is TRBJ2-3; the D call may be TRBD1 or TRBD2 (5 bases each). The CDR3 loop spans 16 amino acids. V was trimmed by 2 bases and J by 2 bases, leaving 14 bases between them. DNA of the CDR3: TGTGCCAGCAGTTTATATGGGGGAGAGCTCACAGATACGCAGTATTTT. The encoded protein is CASSLYGGELTDTQYF.

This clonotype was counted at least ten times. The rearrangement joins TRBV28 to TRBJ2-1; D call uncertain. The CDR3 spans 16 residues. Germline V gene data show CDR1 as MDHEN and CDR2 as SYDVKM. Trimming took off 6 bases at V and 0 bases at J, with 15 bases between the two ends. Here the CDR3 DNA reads TGTGCCAGCAGCTTCTTCGACTTACTCTCCTACAATGAGCAGTTCTTC. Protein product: CASSFFDLLSYNEQFF.

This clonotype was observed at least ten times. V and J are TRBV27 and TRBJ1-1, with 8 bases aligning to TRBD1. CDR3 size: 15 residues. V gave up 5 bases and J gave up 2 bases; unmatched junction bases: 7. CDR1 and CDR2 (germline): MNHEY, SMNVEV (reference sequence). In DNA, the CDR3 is TGTGCCAGCAGTAAAGGGGACAGGACCAACACTGAAGCTTTCTTT. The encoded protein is CASSKGDRTNTEAFF.

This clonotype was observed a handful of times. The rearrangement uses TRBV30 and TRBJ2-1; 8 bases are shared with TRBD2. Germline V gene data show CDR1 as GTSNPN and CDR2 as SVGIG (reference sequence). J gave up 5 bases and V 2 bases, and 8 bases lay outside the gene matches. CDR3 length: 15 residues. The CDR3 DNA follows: TGTGCCTGGAGTAGACGAGCGGGGGCCCACAATGAGCAGTTCTTC. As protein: CAWSRRAGAHNEQFF.

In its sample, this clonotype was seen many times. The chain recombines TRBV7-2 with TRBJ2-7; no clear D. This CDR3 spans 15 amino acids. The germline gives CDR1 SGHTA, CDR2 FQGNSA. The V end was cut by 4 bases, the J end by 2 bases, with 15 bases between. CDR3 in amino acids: CASSSSPIMTYEQYF. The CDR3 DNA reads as TGTGCCAGCAGCTCCAGTCCTATTATGACCTACGAGCAGTACTTC.

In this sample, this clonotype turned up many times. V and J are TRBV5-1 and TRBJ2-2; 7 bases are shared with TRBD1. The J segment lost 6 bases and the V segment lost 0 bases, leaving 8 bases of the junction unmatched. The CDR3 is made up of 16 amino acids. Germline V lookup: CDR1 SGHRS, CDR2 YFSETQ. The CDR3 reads CASSLGDSLPAGELFF. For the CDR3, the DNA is TGCGCCAGCAGCTTGGGGGACAGTCTTCCCGCCGGGGAGCTGTTTTTT.

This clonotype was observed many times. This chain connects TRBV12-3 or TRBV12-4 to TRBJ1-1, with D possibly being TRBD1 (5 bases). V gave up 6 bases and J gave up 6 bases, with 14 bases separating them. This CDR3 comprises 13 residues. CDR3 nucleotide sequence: TGTGCCAGCAGGGGGGGACCGAGCTCTGAAGCTTTCTTT. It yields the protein CASRGGPSSEAFF.

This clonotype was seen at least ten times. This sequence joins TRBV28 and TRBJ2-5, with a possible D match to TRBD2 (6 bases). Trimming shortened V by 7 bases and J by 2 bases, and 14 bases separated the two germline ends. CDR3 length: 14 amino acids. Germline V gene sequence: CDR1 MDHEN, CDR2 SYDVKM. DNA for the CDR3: TGTGCCAGCACCCCCCGGGGGAAACAAGAGACCCAGTACTTC. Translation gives CASTPRGKQETQYF.